The rows below give T cell receptor beta chains drawn from one sample of a study of cytomegalovirus exposure and HLA in healthy donors. The table came from immunoSEQ multiplex PCR; TCRdb's copy has only in-frame clones and leaves some out. The sample holds some 110,000 clones; 60% to 80% are singletons and the top ten take about 8.6%. Sequenced: PBMCs. These receptors all stem from a woman aged 40 to 50 in good health and CMV-seropositive. CDR3s include the opening cysteine and the closing phenylalanine or tryptophan. The D gene is left open where the match is weak. Size is omitted from some rows. Given values are once, few, many or a class for expanded clones.

V gene,D gene,clone size,J gene,CDR3 DNA,CDR3 protein
TRBV9,.,.,TRBJ1-2,TGTGCCAGCAGCTCGAACTATGGCTACACCTTC,CASSSNYGYTF
TRBV19,.,few,TRBJ1-1,TGTGCCAGTAGTATCAAAGGGGATACTGAAGCTTTCTTT,CASSIKGDTEAFF
TRBV6-5,TRBD1,once,TRBJ2-7,TGTGCCAGCAGGTCGACAGGGGGGCTCTACGAGCAGTACTTC,CASRSTGGLYEQYF
TRBV19,TRBD1,.,TRBJ2-6,TGTGCCAGTAGTAAGGACAGGGGGCGCGCTGGGGCCAACGTCCTGACTTTC,CASSKDRGRAGANVLTF
TRBV5-1,.,.,TRBJ2-1,TGCGCCAGCAGCTTTGGGGGGAGGTGGGACTACAATGAGCAGTTCTTC,CASSFGGRWDYNEQFF
TRBV6-5,TRBD2,.,TRBJ2-1,TGTGCCAGCAGGACTAGCGGGAGCGGCTACAATGAGCAGTTCTTC,CASRTSGSGYNEQFF
TRBV27,TRBD2,.,TRBJ2-7,TGTGCCAGCAGTTTAAGCGGGAGTGGCGAGCAGTACTTC,CASSLSGSGEQYF
TRBV21-1,.,.,TRBJ1-2,TGTGCCAGCAGCACGACGGGACAGACAGATAACTATGGCTACACCTTC,CASSTTGQTDNYGYTF
TRBV5-1,.,few,TRBJ2-7,TGCGCCAGCAGCTTGGACGGGGGGCCCTACGAGCAGTACTTC,CASSLDGGPYEQYF
TRBV9,.,few,TRBJ2-2,TGTGCCAGCAGTTCCGGCAGGGAAACCGGGGAGCTGTTTTTT,CASSSGRETGELFF
TRBV19,TRBD1,.,TRBJ2-7,TGTGCCAGGAAAAACAACAATCCGGGACAGGGGGTTTACTTGGGATACGAGCAGTACTTC,CARKNNNPGQGVYLGYEQYF
TRBV2,.,.,TRBJ2-7,TGTGCCAGCAACAGGGAGAACTACGAGCAGTACTTC,CASNRENYEQYF
TRBV5-4,TRBD1,.,TRBJ2-2,TGTGCCAGCAGGACAGGGTACACCGGGGAGCTGTTTTTT,CASRTGYTGELFF
TRBV28,.,.,TRBJ1-2,TGTGCCAGCAGTTTCAGGGATGGCTACACCTTC,CASSFRDGYTF
TRBV5-5,.,.,TRBJ2-3,TGTGCCAGCAGCTTGTCGGGGACAGATACGCAGTATTTT,CASSLSGTDTQYF
TRBV18,TRBD1,.,TRBJ1-5,TGTGCCAGCTCACCCGACAGGGATACTCAGCCCCAGCATTTT,CASSPDRDTQPQHF
TRBV7-8,.,.,TRBJ1-5,TGTGCCAGCAGCCCTTACAGGGTTGGGCAGCCCCAGCATTTT,CASSPYRVGQPQHF
TRBV28,.,.,TRBJ2-2,TGTGCCAGCACCGTATACCGTAGCAACACCGGGGAGCTGTTTTTT,CASTVYRSNTGELFF
TRBV11-2,TRBD2,.,TRBJ2-7,TGTGCCAGCAGCTTAGATCTGGCGGGAGGGAGGGAGCAGTACTTC,CASSLDLAGGREQYF
TRBV6-5,TRBD1,once,TRBJ2-7,TGTGCCAGCAGTCGCCGACAGGGGGTGAACGAGCAGTACTTC,CASSRRQGVNEQYF
TRBV28,TRBD2,.,TRBJ2-5,TGTGCCAGCAGTCCGGGACCGGGAGGGTTAGCGACCCAGTACTTC,CASSPGPGGLATQYF
TRBV13,.,.,TRBJ2-7,TGTGCCAGCAGCTTAGGGGGCAGCGAGCAGTACTTC,CASSLGGSEQYF
TRBV5-1,.,.,TRBJ2-5,TGCGCCAGCAGCTTGGTAGTTAGCGTCCCCGGTCGGACCCAGTACTTC,CASSLVVSVPGRTQYF
TRBV10-1,TRBD2,few,TRBJ2-3,TGCGCCAGCGCAGGGACTAGCGGGAGGGACACAGATACGCAGTATTTT,CASAGTSGRDTDTQYF
TRBV5-1,.,.,TRBJ2-5,TGCGCCAGCAGCTTCTCTCTCCAAGAGACCCAGTACTTC,CASSFSLQETQYF
TRBV28,TRBD1,.,TRBJ1-5,TGTGCCAGCAGTTTGGACAGGGGTAGCAATCAGCCCCAGCATTTT,CASSLDRGSNQPQHF
TRBV5-6,TRBD1,few,TRBJ1-1,TGTGCCAGCAGCTTTCAGGGGGTCGGAACTGAAGCTTTCTTT,CASSFQGVGTEAFF
TRBV7-3,TRBD2,.,TRBJ2-3,TGTGCCAGCAGCTTAAAAGGGCTAGCGGGGGGTACTAGCACAGATACGCAGTATTTT,CASSLKGLAGGTSTDTQYF
TRBV28,.,.,TRBJ2-3,TGTGCCAGCAGTTCCGGACATTCGGGCGTTACAGATACGCAGTATTTT,CASSSGHSGVTDTQYF
TRBV7-2,TRBD2,.,TRBJ2-2,TGTGCCAGCAGCCTGGGACTAATCACCGGGGAGCTGTTTTTT,CASSLGLITGELFF
TRBV5-4,.,.,TRBJ2-1,TGTGCCAGCAGCTTGGGGGTTCCCCGGGTTTACAATGAGCAGTTCTTC,CASSLGVPRVYNEQFF
TRBV28,TRBD1,once,TRBJ2-4,TGTGCCAGCACCCTCGGACAGGGAGTTAGGATTCAGTACTTC,CASTLGQGVRIQYF
TRBV28,TRBD2,.,TRBJ2-1,TGTGCCATCTCGACTAGCGGGAGGGTAAATGAGCAGTTCTTC,CAISTSGRVNEQFF
TRBV5-6,TRBD2,.,TRBJ2-7,TGTGCCAGCAGCTCGCCGGGACTAGCGGGGGGAGGCTACGAGCAGTACTTC,CASSSPGLAGGGYEQYF
TRBV25-1,.,.,TRBJ2-2,TGTGCCAGCAGTGAGGCGTTAGGGGGAATGACCAGCGGGGAGCTGTTTTTT,CASSEALGGMTSGELFF
TRBV4-3,TRBD1,.,TRBJ1-1,TGCGCCAGCAGCCAATCTCACAGGGGGAACACTGAAGCTTTCTTT,CASSQSHRGNTEAFF
TRBV28,.,once,TRBJ2-7,TGTGCCAGCAGTTCCGCGTACGAGCAGTACTTC,CASSSAYEQYF
TRBV18,.,.,TRBJ1-3,TGTGCCAGCTCACTTACAGACCGGGACTACAGAAACACCATATATTTT,CASSLTDRDYRNTIYF
TRBV15,TRBD1,.,TRBJ1-1,TGTGCCACCAGCAGAGCACATTGGGGACAGGGGGCATTGACTGAAGCTTTCTTT,CATSRAHWGQGALTEAFF
TRBV19,.,.,TRBJ2-1,TGTGCCAGTAGTATTCGAGGGTTCAATGAGCAGTTCTTC,CASSIRGFNEQFF
TRBV9,TRBD2,once,TRBJ2-5,TGTGCCAGCAGCGTAGAACCAGCGGGAGGGCAGGAGACCCAGTACTTC,CASSVEPAGGQETQYF
TRBV5-1,TRBD2,few,TRBJ2-5,TGCGCCAGCAGCTTGGCTCTAGCGGGGGTCGGAGAGACCCAGTACTTC,CASSLALAGVGETQYF
TRBV7-9,.,.,TRBJ1-4,TGTTCCAGTCAAAAATTTCATGAAAAACTGTTTTTT,CSSQKFHEKLFF
TRBV7-8,.,few,TRBJ1-1,TGTGCCAGCAGCCCCTACACAACAGTTGGCACTGAAGCTTTCTTT,CASSPYTTVGTEAFF
TRBV9,TRBD2,.,TRBJ2-7,TGTGCCAGCAGCGTAGGGGGAGGGACCGAGCAGTACTTC,CASSVGGGTEQYF
TRBV6-1,.,.,TRBJ2-7,TGTGCCAGCAGTGAAGGAATAGTCTACGAGCAGTACTTC,CASSEGIVYEQYF
TRBV5-1,.,.,TRBJ2-3,TGCGCCAGCAGCTTGGTGCCGGCAGATACGCAGTATTTT,CASSLVPADTQYF
TRBV4-1,TRBD1,.,TRBJ2-7,TGCGCCAGCAGCCCTGCCGGGACAGCCAGCTCCTACGAGCAGTACTTC,CASSPAGTASSYEQYF
TRBV18,.,once,TRBJ2-1,TGTGCCAGCACCCTTGCCCGGGACACCTACAATGAGCAGTTCTTC,CASTLARDTYNEQFF
TRBV28,.,.,TRBJ1-5,TGTGCCAGCGGGGGCGGGTCTGGGATACAGCCCCAGCATTTT,CASGGGSGIQPQHF
TRBV4-2,.,.,TRBJ1-3,TGTGCCAGCAGCCAAGGTGGGCAGACTGGAAACACCATATATTTT,CASSQGGQTGNTIYF